This TCR beta chain was recorded in a study of blood T cells in healthy people across ages. The use of a sample-barcoded 5' primer and a J-beta primer mix characterized a second PCR of about 7 to 12 cycles. A single record per CDR3 protein comes from TCRdb applying MiXCR to the 5' RACE reads. The sample has 600,000 or so distinct CDR3 sequences, under 25% seen once. About this clonotype: A read error may explain this, as a much larger clone is one base away.

The CDR3 covers 14 residues. The TCR was taken from a man in his 70s in good health. The specimen sequenced was blood. J is TRBJ2-1 and V is TRBV12-3 or TRBV12-4; the match to TRBD2 covers 11 bases. The last part of the DNA fits TRBJ2-5 better; the J call may be wrong. The chain's CDR3 is CASSSTSGTGTQYF. CDR3 nucleotide sequence: TGTGCCAGCAGTTCGACTAGCGGGACAGGGACCCAGTACTTC.